This TCR beta chain was recorded in a study of T cell changes during pregnancy in multiple sclerosis. Profiled with immunoSEQ multiplex PCR; TCRdb holds only in-frame clones, not every one. The sample includes fewer than 50,000 clones, approximately 94% of them seen just once. Sequences were derived from CD8+ T cells from peripheral blood mononuclear cells, sampled in the first trimester of pregnancy. The receptor's source is a female donor with multiple sclerosis, enrolled in a pregnancy study.

CDR3 in amino acids: CASSLNGGYEQYF. CDR3 nucleotide sequence: TGTGCCAGCAGCTTAAACGGGGGGTACGAGCAGTACTTC. V is TRBV7-3 and J is TRBJ2-7; 7 nucleotides match TRBD2. CDR3 length: 13 amino acids. Trimming removed 1 base from V and 4 bases from J; junction bases left unmatched: 1. Germline loops: CDR1 SGHTA, CDR2 FQGTGA.